This note documents a single T cell receptor beta chain sequence. The antigen is unknown. The data were taken from a study of T cell responses to AZD1222 COVID-19 vaccine. Sequenced by immunoSEQ multiplex PCR; TCRdb stores in-frame clones only, minus some. The sample consists of 150,000 to 200,000 clones, about 89% of them appearing once. Regarding the study as a whole: Donors in the cohort were predominantly white British and more often female, and clonal diversity was possibly underestimated. Dominant at 160-218 and 743-854, vaccine-associated CD4 TCRs also spanned spike.

The CDR3 spans 17 residues. Losses at the gene ends were 3 bases for V and 2 bases for J; bases not matched to a gene: 10. The germline V gene encodes CDR1 KGHSH and CDR2 LQKENI. The chain uses TRBV18 and TRBJ1-5, with TRBD1 matching over 7 bases. This clonotype originated in an adult in good health. Sample: peripheral blood, taken on day 0 of AZD1222 vaccination. CDR3 bases: TGTGCCAGCTCACCGTCTCCCCGGACAGGCCGCAATCAGCCCCAGCATTTT. Translated, it gives CASSPSPRTGRNQPQHF.